Following are 21 T cell receptor beta chains from one sample sequenced in a study of T cell repertoires in cytomegalovirus infection. TCRdb itself ran the reads through MiXCR, one entry per CDR3 protein. The sample consists of about 740,000 distinct CDR3 sequences, less than 40% of them appearing once. Sequencing was performed on PBMCs. The receptor source for this set is a human donor in good health (CMV status not recorded). Some clones in this sample may be carry-over from other donors' samples.

This clonotype was seen at least ten times. The chain employs TRBV7-2 and TRBJ1-5; D ambiguous. This CDR3 contains 15 residues. Trimming pared 3 bases from V and 0 bases from J, leaving 9 bases between. Germline assignment: CDR1 SGHTA and CDR2 FQGNSA. The CDR3 here is CASSFAVDSNQPQHF. The DNA for the CDR3 is TGTGCCAGCAGCTTTGCGGTGGATAGCAATCAGCCCCAGCATTTT.

This clonotype has more than one count but fewer than ten. The CDR3 region has the DNA TGTGCCAGTAGTACGACTAGCGGGGGCGGTGAGCAGTTCTTC. It encodes CASSTTSGGGEQFF. The chain employs TRBV19 and TRBJ2-1; TRBD2 matches 12 bases. Germline trimming cut 4 bases from V and 9 bases from J; bases unmatched to any gene: 4. Germline CDR1 is LNHDA and CDR2 is SQIVND (reference sequence). The CDR3 has 14 residues.

J is TRBJ1-1 and V is TRBV7-9, with 8 positions matching TRBD1. CDR1 and CDR2 (germline): SEHNR, FQNEAQ (reference sequence). The CDR3 length is 17 residues. After removal of 5 bases from V and 0 bases from J, the junction contained 11 bases not matched to a gene. The CDR3 sequence: CASSPRAGGGMNTEAFF. The CDR3 DNA sequence: TGTGCCAGCAGCCCCCGGGCAGGGGGCGGGATGAACACTGAAGCTTTCTTT. Looking up the rest from reference TRBV7-9 and TRBJ1-1 gives the full variable domain: DTGVSQNPRHKITKRGQNVTFRCDPISEHNRLYWYRQTLGQGPEFLTYFQNEAQLEKSRLLSDRFSAERPKGSFSTLEIQRTEQGDSAMYLCASSPRAGGGMNTEAFFGQGTRLTVV.

This clonotype was counted a single time. The chain combines TRBV28 with TRBJ1-1; D possibly corresponds to TRBD1 (6 bases). The germline gives CDR1 MDHEN, CDR2 SYDVKM. There are 14 residues in the CDR3. The CDR3, as DNA: TGTGCAGCACCCCGTATAGGGGGGAACACTGAAGCTTTCTTT. Translating it yields CAAPRIGGNTEAFF.

This clonotype was detected a few times. The chain recombines TRBV20-1 with TRBJ1-6; D gene ambiguous. Trimming shortened V by 4 bases and J by 6 bases, and 10 bases separated the two germline ends. The germline V gene encodes CDR1 DFQATT and CDR2 SNEGSKA (reference sequence). There are 13 residues in the CDR3. CDR3 loop: CSANDGLNSPLHF. DNA for the CDR3: TGCAGTGCTAACGACGGCCTTAATTCACCCCTCCACTTT.

The table lists this clonotype with a few counts. V and J are TRBV12-3 or TRBV12-4 and TRBJ1-2; D might be TRBD1 (6 bases). The ends were cut back, 8 bases at V and 6 bases at J, with 25 bases in the middle. The CDR3 length is 16 residues. CDR3 in DNA: TGTGCCAGCTCACCTATCAATCAGGGGACGGGGGATGGCTACACCTTC. Protein sequence: CASSPINQGTGDGYTF.

There are a few counts of this clonotype. The V and J genes are TRBV7-9 and TRBJ1-1; D gene unclear. The CDR3 contains 12 residues. V was shortened by 5 bases and J by 1 base, with 5 bases between the two germline ends. CDR1 and CDR2 (germline): SEHNR, FQNEAQ (reference sequence). In nucleotides, the CDR3 is TGTGCCAGCAGCAACGGGAACACTGAAGCTTTCTTT. Residues: CASSNGNTEAFF. The entire variable domain, with the rest obtained from reference TRBV7-9 and TRBJ1-1, is as follows: DTGVSQNPRHKITKRGQNVTFRCDPISEHNRLYWYRQTLGQGPEFLTYFQNEAQLEKSRLLSDRFSAERPKGSFSTLEIQRTEQGDSAMYLCASSNGNTEAFFGQGTRLTVV.

The rearrangement links TRBV6-1 to TRBJ1-1; D might be TRBD1 (5 bases). The V gene lost 7 bases and the J gene lost 5 bases, with 20 bases spanning the gap. The germline V gene encodes CDR1 MNHNS and CDR2 SASEGT. The length of the CDR3 is 15 residues. The CDR3 DNA follows: TGTGCCAGCAATTTGAACGGGGGGTCGAGGACTGAAGCTTTCTTT. Protein sequence: CASNLNGGSRTEAFF.

The chain employs TRBV12-3 or TRBV12-4 and TRBJ1-2; D is perhaps TRBD1 (5 bases). V lost 2 bases and J lost 7, with 17 bases in between. This CDR3 has 15 amino acids. CDR3 sequence (DNA): TGTGCCAGCAGTTTACGGGTGTCCGGGACGGGTGGCTACACCTTC. Translated, it gives CASSLRVSGTGGYTF.

This clonotype was counted only a few times. The genes are TRBV7-8 and TRBJ2-5, with D hard to call. CDR1 SGHVS and CDR2 FQNEAQ come from the germline V gene. Trimming cost V 5 bases and J 0 bases, with 10 bases left between them. The CDR3 runs 14 residues. The CDR3 sequence is CASSATEYQETQYF. The CDR3 DNA is TGTGCCAGCAGCGCAACAGAGTACCAAGAGACCCAGTACTTC.

This clonotype was seen many times. The chain couples TRBV7-3 to TRBJ1-1; D not certain. Trimming shortened V by 3 bases and J by 5 bases, and 13 bases separated the two germline ends. The V gene's germline CDR1 is SGHTA and CDR2 FQGTGA. The CDR3 loop spans 14 amino acids. Here the CDR3 reads CASSFGRVGTEAFF. In DNA form, the CDR3 reads TGTGCCAGCAGCTTTGGGAGAGTAGGGACTGAAGCTTTCTTT. The full variable domain, its missing parts supplied by reference TRBV7-3 and TRBJ1-1, is GAGVSQTPSNKVTEKGKYVELRCDPISGHTALYWYRQSLGQGPEFLIYFQGTGAADDSGLPNDRFFAVRPEGSVSTLKIQRTERGDSAVYLCASSFGRVGTEAFFGQGTRLTVV.

This chain links TRBV20-1 with TRBJ2-3, with TRBD2 as a possible D gene (6 bases). Trimming removed 0 bases from V and 5 bases from J, with 21 bases in between. CDR3 length: 17 residues. CDR1 and CDR2 (germline): DFQATT, SNEGSKA (reference sequence). CDR3 residues: CSARDIKRARGEDTQYF. The CDR3 nucleotides read TGCAGTGCTAGAGATATTAAGCGGGCGCGTGGAGAAGATACGCAGTATTTT.

The chain carries TRBV6-4 and TRBJ2-1; TRBD2 matches at 11 bases. V gave up 6 bases and J gave up 7 bases; unmatched junction bases: 8. The CDR3 is made up of 15 amino acids. Germline assignment: CDR1 MRHNA and CDR2 SNTAGT. CDR3 amino acids: CASSSIAGGMNEQFF. The CDR3 DNA follows: TGTGCCAGCAGCTCAATAGCGGGGGGGATGAATGAGCAGTTCTTC.

Remarks on this clonotype: Mismatch with germline at one junction end may stem from a read error. The V call is TRBV7-6, the J call TRBJ2-5; TRBD1 agrees at 8 bases. CDR3 length equals 15 residues. Germline CDR1 and CDR2: SGHVS and FNYEAQ. As DNA, the CDR3 is TGTGCTAGCAGCTTAGGCAGGGGGCCTCAAGAGACCCAGTACTTC. It yields the protein CASSLGRGPQETQYF.

The chain has TRBV3-1 and TRBJ2-5, with D unclear. This CDR3 region has 14 residues. Germline values: CDR1 LGHDT, CDR2 YNNKEL (reference sequence). The V end was cut by 5 bases, the J end by 5 bases, with 15 bases between. The CDR3 spells CASSKHPAVETQYF. The CDR3 DNA reads TGTGCCAGCAGCAAGCACCCCGCCGTGGAGACCCAGTACTTC.

V gene TRBV13 combines with J gene TRBJ1-6; maybe TRBD1 (6 bases). The CDR3 extends over 15 amino acids. The V end lost 3 bases, the J end lost 4 bases, and 10 bases lay between the germline ends. Germline V gives CDR1 PRHDT, CDR2 FYEKMQ (reference sequence). The CDR3 reads CASSFGQNYNSPLHF. The DNA of the CDR3 is TGTGCCAGCAGCTTCGGACAGAATTATAATTCACCCCTCCACTTT. The full variable domain, completed using reference TRBV13 and TRBJ1-6, is AAGVIQSPRHLIKEKRETATLKCYPIPRHDTVYWYQQGPGQDPQFLISFYEKMQSDKGSIPDRFSAQQFSDYHSELNMSSLELGDSALYFCASSFGQNYNSPLHFGNGTRLTVT.

This CDR3 reads CASKPSGGGFSEAFF. DNA for the CDR3: TGTGCCAGCAAGCCTTCAGGGGGCGGTTTTTCTGAAGCTTTCTTT. The V gene is TRBV25-1, the J gene TRBJ1-1, with TRBD1 identical over 8 bases. CDR1 is MGHDK and CDR2 is SYGVNS in the germline V gene. There are 15 residues in the CDR3. V dropped 7 bases and J dropped 6; count of bases not matched to a gene: 13.

This clonotype was found a few times. The V gene is TRBV7-6, the J gene TRBJ2-7; 10 nucleotides match TRBD2. V was pared by 1 base and J by 0 bases, with 3 bases of the junction left unmatched. There are 16 residues in the CDR3. Germline assignment: CDR1 SGHVS and CDR2 FNYEAQ. This chain's CDR3 is CASSLVASGSSYEQYF. CDR3 DNA sequence: TGTGCCAGCAGCTTAGTGGCTAGCGGGAGCTCCTACGAGCAGTACTTC.

The chain couples TRBV12-3 or TRBV12-4 to TRBJ1-1; D is possibly TRBD1 (6 bases). The V end was cut by 4 bases, the J end by 11 bases, with 14 bases between. The CDR3 has 12 amino acids. CDR3: CASSSPQGSAFF. CDR3 sequence (DNA): TGTGCCAGCAGTTCCCCCCAGGGGTCGGCTTTCTTT.

The chain is built from TRBV6-6 and TRBJ1-5, with D possibly matching TRBD1 (5 bases). The CDR3 totals 14 residues. Trimming left V 7 bases short and J 1 base short, with 11 bases between. Per the germline V gene, CDR1 is MNHNY and CDR2 is SVGAGI (reference sequence). CDR3 loop: CASTTGGSNQPQHF. The DNA for the CDR3 is TGTGCCAGCACCACGGGGGGAAGCAATCAGCCCCAGCATTTT.

A word on this clonotype: One end of the junction is discordant with germline, which a read error may explain. The CDR3 loop reads CSSSPGDYDYTF. The CDR3 DNA is TGTTCCAGCAGCCCAGGGGACTATGACTACACCTTC. This chain connects TRBV6-2 or TRBV6-3 to TRBJ1-2; D perhaps matches TRBD1 (6 bases). The germline gives CDR1 MNHEY, CDR2 SVGEGT. This CDR3 is built from 12 residues.